One and the same sample provided the 27 T cell receptor beta chains below, sequenced in a study of T cells in Graves' hyperthyroidism and ophthalmopathy. The TCR beta CDR3 regions underwent amplification using RNA transcripts as the source. The HTBI primer set served for first-round RT-PCR of the TCR CDR3. TCRdb passed the multiplex PCR reads through MiXCR, listing each CDR3 protein once. In the table there are 650,000 to 750,000 distinct CDR3 sequences, approximately 15% of which are singletons. The sample consisted of blood. All receptors come from a woman aged 18-29 years with Graves' hyperthyroidism.

This clonotype occurred many times. CDR3 sequence (DNA): TGTGCCATCAGTGAGGCTGGCCGGGATGAGCAGTTCTTC. It translates to CAISEAGRDEQFF. The chain is built from TRBV10-3 and TRBJ2-1, with D hard to call. The CDR3 runs 13 residues. Per germline, CDR1 ENHRY and CDR2 SYGVKD. With 2 bases removed from V and 8 bases from J, the gap between germline ends came to 10 bases.

This clonotype was detected only a few times. The CDR3 DNA reads as TGTGCCAGCAGTTATCAGGGGAAGTATGAAAAACTGTTTTTT. It is translated as CASSYQGKYEKLFF. The chain couples TRBV6-5 to TRBJ1-4, with D possibly TRBD1 on 6 matching bases. This CDR3 is 14 amino acids long. V was cut by 3 bases and J by 6 bases, with 11 bases left in between. CDR1 MNHEY and CDR2 SVGAGI come from the germline V gene.

Only a few counts were recorded for this clonotype. The J gene is TRBJ1-1, the V gene TRBV11-1; D unclear. This CDR3 has 16 residues. The germline V and J ends were trimmed by 1 base and 11 bases, with 23 bases remaining between them. Germline V lookup: CDR1 SGHAT, CDR2 FQDESV (reference sequence). CDR3 sequence: CASSLDVETTVRGAFF. CDR3 in DNA: TGTGCCAGCAGCTTAGATGTCGAAACTACTGTTCGCGGGGCTTTCTTT.

At least ten counts were recorded for this clonotype. The chain uses TRBV28 and TRBJ1-2, with a weak D call TRBD1 (5 bases). In germline, CDR1 is MDHEN, CDR2 SYDVKM. The CDR3 consists of 20 residues. V was trimmed by 5 bases and J by 4 bases, leaving 32 bases between them. CDR3 sequence: CASSMFPLQKHRGEGYGYTF. In DNA, the CDR3 is TGTGCCAGCAGTATGTTTCCTCTTCAGAAACACAGAGGGGAGGGCTATGGCTACACCTTC.

This clonotype was counted at least ten times. The rearrangement uses TRBV28 and TRBJ2-7; TRBD1 or TRBD2 may be the D gene (6 bases each). V was trimmed by 5 bases and J by 6 bases, leaving 17 bases between them. CDR3 length: 14 residues. Germline V gene data show CDR1 as MDHEN and CDR2 as SYDVKM. CDR3 DNA: TGTGCCAGCAGTCCCTCGGGGGCGGGCTTCGAGCAGTACTTC. Its translation is CASSPSGAGFEQYF.

The CDR3 DNA reads TGTGCCAGCGGTTCGCCTTGGGGGAGCGGAGCCTACGAGCAGTACTTC. Translation gives CASGSPWGSGAYEQYF. The rearrangement links TRBV27 to TRBJ2-7; D is perhaps TRBD1 or TRBD2 (5 bases each). Germline values: CDR1 MNHEY, CDR2 SMNVEV (reference sequence). The germline V and J ends were trimmed by 8 bases and 2 bases, with 22 bases remaining between them. The CDR3 is 16 residues long.

This clonotype was seen many times. V usage is TRBV10-3 and J usage is TRBJ2-7; TRBD2 matches 13 bases. This CDR3 comprises 16 residues. V lost 1 base to trimming and J lost 4 bases; unmatched junction nucleotides: 4. Germline V gene data show CDR1 as ENHRY and CDR2 as SYGVKD. The CDR3 is CAISELGTSGTYEQYF. The CDR3 nucleotides read TGTGCCATCAGTGAGTTAGGGACTAGCGGGACGTACGAGCAGTACTTC.

This sequence joins TRBV11-3 and TRBJ1-3; 8 bases are a match to TRBD1. Germline lookup yields CDR1 SGHNT and CDR2 YENEEA. The CDR3 spans 17 residues. The V segment lost 5 bases and the J segment 4 bases; nucleotides outside the gene matches: 13. CDR3 in amino acids: CASSKGTGRGRGNTIYF. The CDR3 coding sequence is TGTGCCAGCAGCAAAGGGACAGGCAGAGGACGGGGAAACACCATATATTTT.

The chain employs TRBV7-9 and TRBJ1-2, with D possibly matching TRBD1 (5 bases). V was pared by 4 bases and J by 0 bases, with 18 bases between. The CDR3 sequence is 17 residues long. Looked up from germline, CDR1 is SEHNR and CDR2 is FQNEAQ (reference sequence). The CDR3, as DNA: TGTGCCAGCAGCTCCTCCCCTGTCAGGGCGTCTAACTATGGCTACACCTTC. This sequence encodes CASSSSPVRASNYGYTF.

This clonotype was observed a few times. The rearrangement uses TRBV7-3 and TRBJ2-1, with 8 bases lining up with TRBD2. This CDR3 region has 15 residues. Germline V gene data show CDR1 as SGHTA and CDR2 as FQGTGA. V was pared by 3 bases and J by 15 bases, with 16 bases of the junction left unmatched. In DNA, the CDR3 is TGTGCCAGCAGCTTTTTAGCGGGATATAGTCTGGGTCCGTTCTTC. The encoded protein is CASSFLAGYSLGPFF. The variable domain in full, with the rest retrieved from reference TRBV7-3 and TRBJ2-1, is GAGVSQTPSNKVTEKGKYVELRCDPISGHTALYWYRQSLGQGPEFLIYFQGTGAADDSGLPNDRFFAVRPEGSVSTLKIQRTERGDSAVYLCASSFLAGYSLGPFFGPGTRLTVL.

This clonotype was seen a few times. A much larger clone differs by one base, so this may be a read error. The chain has TRBV18 and TRBJ2-7, with 7 bases fitting TRBD1. In germline, CDR1 is KGHSH, CDR2 LQKENI. The CDR3 extends over 15 amino acids. CDR3 nucleotides: TGTGCCAGCTCACTAGGACAGGTTGGGTCCTACGAGCAGCACTTC. It encodes CASSLGQVGSYEQHF.

The chain carries TRBV20-1 and TRBJ2-7; weak D call: TRBD1 (6 bases). Germline V gene data show CDR1 as DFQATT and CDR2 as SNEGSKA (reference sequence). The ends were cut back, 5 bases at V and 7 bases at J, with 21 bases in the middle. The CDR3 loop spans 14 amino acids. The CDR3 reads CSAGLDRGLIEQYF. The CDR3 bases are TGCAGTGCTGGGTTGGACAGAGGGTTAATTGAGCAGTACTTC.

This clonotype was found many times. V is TRBV4-2 and J is TRBJ2-5, with D hard to call. The CDR3 is made up of 13 amino acids. Germline CDR1 is LGHNA and CDR2 is YNFKEQ. With 0 bases removed from V and 5 bases from J, the gap between germline ends came to 7 bases. This CDR3 is CASSQDARETQYF. Here the CDR3 DNA reads TGTGCCAGCAGCCAAGATGCGAGGGAGACCCAGTACTTC.

The table lists this clonotype with a few counts. The chain couples TRBV6-1 to TRBJ2-5, with 10 bases aligning to TRBD1. Trimming took 5 bases from V and 5 from J; bases not matched to a gene: 14. This CDR3 region has 17 residues. Germline V gene data show CDR1 as MNHNS and CDR2 as SASEGT. The CDR3 coding sequence is TGTGCCAGCAGTTTGCCGGGACAGGGGCCCCGAATGGAGACCCAGTACTTC. Protein product: CASSLPGQGPRMETQYF.

This clonotype was recorded at least ten times. The chain couples TRBV29-1 to TRBJ2-5; TRBD1 matches 8 bases. Trimming cost V 4 bases and J 1 base; bases outside gene matches: 5. The CDR3 runs 14 residues. CDR1 SQVTM and CDR2 ANQGSEA come from the germline V gene. CDR3 loop: CSVASGTGQETQYF. The CDR3 DNA reads as TGCAGCGTTGCCTCCGGGACAGGCCAAGAGACCCAGTACTTC.

The J gene is TRBJ2-2, the V gene TRBV19, with a possible D match to TRBD2 (5 bases). From germline, CDR1 is LNHDA and CDR2 SQIVND (reference sequence). V was clipped by 6 bases and J by 0 bases, with 17 bases between them. The CDR3 loop spans 17 amino acids. In DNA, the CDR3 is TGTGCCAGTAGGGCCGGGATTTCTATTACGAACACCGGGGAGCTGTTTTTT. It yields the protein CASRAGISITNTGELFF.

This clonotype was counted at least ten times. The chain combines TRBV28 with TRBJ2-7; weak D call: TRBD1 (7 bases). The CDR3 runs 16 residues. Deletions cut 3 bases from V and 0 bases from J, with 15 bases between. Per germline, CDR1 MDHEN and CDR2 SYDVKM. CDR3 loop: CASSFSFQGGSYEQYF. DNA of the CDR3: TGTGCCAGCAGTTTTAGCTTTCAGGGGGGCTCCTACGAGCAGTACTTC.

The chain is built from TRBV15 and TRBJ2-7; D assignment may be TRBD1 or TRBD2 (7 bases each). Germline CDR1 and CDR2: LNHNV and YYDKDF (reference sequence). Trimming pared 0 bases from V and 4 bases from J, leaving 16 bases between. The CDR3 covers 16 residues. The CDR3 reads CATSRDGQAGRYEQYF. As DNA, the CDR3 is TGTGCCACCAGCAGAGATGGACAGGCCGGGAGGTACGAGCAGTACTTC.

This clonotype was detected ten times or more. V gene TRBV11-2 combines with J gene TRBJ2-2, with 13 nucleotides matching TRBD2. The ends lost 2 bases at V and 1 base at J; junction bases unmatched: 10. Per the germline V gene, CDR1 is SGHAT and CDR2 is FQNNGV. The CDR3 loop spans 20 amino acids. The CDR3 here is CASSLRGEGLAGMNTGELFF. The CDR3 DNA reads TGTGCCAGCAGCTTAAGGGGCGAGGGACTAGCGGGAATGAACACCGGGGAGCTGTTTTTT.

There are many counts of this clonotype. The chain has TRBV5-1 and TRBJ2-1, with 8 bases fitting TRBD1. J gave up 7 bases and V 1 base, and 7 bases lay outside the gene matches. Germline CDR1 SGHRS, CDR2 YFSETQ. This CDR3 is built from 15 residues. CDR3 DNA: TGCGCCAGCAGCTTGACTGGACAGGGCGGAAATGAGCAGTTCTTC. Translating it yields CASSLTGQGGNEQFF. Complete variable domain (other parts from reference TRBV5-1 and TRBJ2-1): KAGVTQTPRYLIKTRGQQVTLSCSPISGHRSVSWYQQTPGQGLQFLFEYFSETQRNKGNFPGRFSGRQFSNSRSEMNVSTLELGDSALYLCASSLTGQGGNEQFFGPGTRLTVL.

The chain couples TRBV4-2 to TRBJ1-6; D is uncertain. The CDR3 consists of 15 residues. The ends were cut back, 0 bases at V and 5 bases at J, with 8 bases in the middle. CDR1 LGHNA and CDR2 YNFKEQ come from the germline V gene. CDR3 nucleotides: TGTGCCAGCAGCCAAGATTTACCTAATAATTCACCCCTCCACTTT. It translates to CASSQDLPNNSPLHF.

This clonotype appeared many times. The rearrangement uses TRBV2 and TRBJ2-3; 11 bases line up with TRBD2. The CDR3 totals 17 residues. Germline CDR1 is SNHLY and CDR2 is FYNNEI. V shed 3 bases, J shed 6 bases, and the junction held 11 bases outside the gene matches. The CDR3 bases are TGTGCCAGCAGTGATATATCACTAGCGGGAGAGTCGGATACGCAGTATTTT. Protein: CASSDISLAGESDTQYF. Filled out from reference TRBV2 and TRBJ2-3, the complete variable domain reads EPEVTQTPSHQVTQMGQEVILRCVPISNHLYFYWYRQILGQKVEFLVSFYNNEISEKSEIFDDQFSVERPDGSNFTLKIRSTKLEDSAMYFCASSDISLAGESDTQYFGPGTRLTVL.

This clonotype was counted ten times or more. The J gene is TRBJ1-1, the V gene TRBV6-1; a weak D match, TRBD1 (6 bases). The CDR3 runs to 14 residues. Germline V gene data show CDR1 as MNHNS and CDR2 as SASEGT. V dropped 5 bases and J dropped 10 bases, with 20 bases sitting between them. The CDR3 sequence: CASSSPDRAGGAFF. In DNA, the CDR3 is TGTGCCAGCAGTTCCCCGGACAGAGCCGGTGGAGCTTTCTTT.

This clonotype occurred a few times. The V call is TRBV29-1, the J call TRBJ1-5; no clear D. Germline V gene lookup returns CDR1 SQVTM and CDR2 ANQGSEA. The CDR3 has 13 residues. Trimming took off 6 bases at V and 5 bases at J, with 14 bases between the two ends. The CDR3 sequence: CSVPWTEDQPQHF. Written as DNA, the CDR3 is TGCAGCGTCCCATGGACGGAGGATCAGCCCCAGCATTTT.

The rearrangement joins TRBV19 to TRBJ2-3, with 15 bases lining up with TRBD2. CDR3 length: 18 amino acids. Trimming at V came to 5 bases and at J to 2 bases, leaving 8 bases not matched to a gene. The germline V gene has CDR1 LNHDA and CDR2 SQIVND (reference sequence). The CDR3 region is CASSSLGTSGRTTDTQYF. The CDR3 DNA follows: TGTGCCAGTAGTTCTCTAGGGACTAGCGGGAGGACCACAGATACGCAGTATTTT.

This clonotype was counted at least ten times. This chain joins TRBV5-8 and TRBJ1-1, with D tentatively TRBD1 (5 bases). Trimming shortened V by 2 bases and J by 2 bases, and 10 bases separated the two germline ends. The CDR3 is 14 amino acids. The germline gives CDR1 SGHTS, CDR2 YDEGEE. CDR3 region: CASSFGHVNTEAFF. The CDR3 DNA reads TGTGCCAGCAGCTTTGGACACGTTAACACTGAAGCTTTCTTT.

The chain carries TRBV4-3 and TRBJ2-7; D unclear. CDR3 length: 15 residues. Looked up from germline, CDR1 is LGHNA and CDR2 is YSLEER. V was clipped by 1 base and J by 4 bases, with 14 bases between them. CDR3 sequence reads: CASSQGPRPPYEQYF. Here the CDR3 DNA reads TGCGCCAGCAGCCAAGGTCCCCGGCCCCCGTACGAGCAGTACTTC.